These 31 T cell receptor beta chains were sequenced from one sample in a study of blood T cell repertoires in COVID-19. Sequenced by immunoSEQ multiplex PCR; TCRdb stores in-frame clones only, minus some. This table holds approximately 58,000 clones, 85% to 95% found once. The sequencing sample was made of peripheral blood. These TCRs come from a human donor in a cohort sampled during active COVID-19.

The chain's CDR3 is CASSVGGGANYGYTF. The CDR3 nucleotides read TGTGCCAGCAGCGTCGGAGGGGGGGCTAACTATGGCTACACCTTC. The chain is built from TRBV9 and TRBJ1-2, with a possible D match to TRBD1 (6 bases). The V gene lost 2 bases and the J gene lost 0 bases, with 11 bases spanning the gap. CDR1 and CDR2 (germline): SGDLS, YYNGEE. The CDR3 extends over 15 amino acids.

The V call is TRBV5-1, the J call TRBJ2-2; 9 bases are a match to TRBD1. Unmatched junction bases numbered 4, after V lost 1 base and J lost 3 bases. Germline V lookup: CDR1 SGHRS, CDR2 YFSETQ. This CDR3 is 16 amino acids long. The CDR3 here is CASSLTGTGYTGELFF. In DNA form, the CDR3 reads TGCGCCAGCAGCTTGACCGGGACAGGGTACACCGGGGAGCTGTTTTTT. Based on the CDR3 plus reference TRBV5-1 and TRBJ2-2, the full variable domain is KAGVTQTPRYLIKTRGQQVTLSCSPISGHRSVSWYQQTPGQGLQFLFEYFSETQRNKGNFPGRFSGRQFSNSRSEMNVSTLELGDSALYLCASSLTGTGYTGELFFGEGSRLTVL.

This chain links TRBV9 with TRBJ2-1, with D uncertain. V was shortened by 2 bases and J by 0 bases, with 6 bases between the two germline ends. The CDR3 is made up of 14 amino acids. Per germline, CDR1 SGDLS and CDR2 YYNGEE. Written as DNA, the CDR3 is TGTGCCAGCAGCGTGTCTAGCTCCTACAATGAGCAGTTCTTC. Translating it yields CASSVSSSYNEQFF.

The V call is TRBV14, the J call TRBJ2-2; 9 bases fit TRBD2. This CDR3 is built from 18 residues. V gave up 3 bases and J gave up 3 bases; unmatched junction bases: 11. Germline V gives CDR1 SGHDN, CDR2 FVKESK. Here the CDR3 reads CASSQVSKRGVHTGELFF. CDR3 in DNA: TGTGCCAGCAGCCAGGTGTCTAAGCGGGGGGTTCACACCGGGGAGCTGTTTTTT.

V gene TRBV5-8 combines with J gene TRBJ1-5; unclear D gene. The CDR3 runs 14 residues. Trimming shortened V by 5 bases and J by 1 base, and 10 bases separated the two germline ends. The germline V gene has CDR1 SGHTS and CDR2 YDEGEE. The CDR3 coding sequence is TGTGCCAGCAGAATCCTCGGGAGCAATCAGCCCCAGCATTTT. This encodes CASRILGSNQPQHF.

The table lists this clone with a few counts. V and J are TRBV7-2 and TRBJ1-2, with 11 bases identical to TRBD1. Trimming at V came to 5 bases and at J to 6 bases, leaving 8 bases not matched to a gene. CDR1 is SGHTA and CDR2 is FQGNSA in the germline V gene. The CDR3 is made up of 15 amino acids. The CDR3: CASSAGTGGFDGYTF. CDR3 coding DNA: TGTGCCAGCAGCGCGGGGACAGGGGGGTTTGATGGCTACACCTTC.

This chain connects TRBV6-6 to TRBJ2-1; the D gene is possibly TRBD2 (5 bases). Germline values: CDR1 MNHNY, CDR2 SVGAGI (reference sequence). V was shortened by 2 bases and J by 2 bases, with 10 bases between the two germline ends. The CDR3 covers 15 residues. The CDR3 loop is CASSYTSGTYNEQFF. The CDR3, as DNA: TGTGCCAGCAGTTACACGTCCGGGACCTACAATGAGCAGTTCTTC.

The chain is built from TRBV5-6 and TRBJ2-5, with 10 bases that match TRBD1. Losses at the gene ends were 2 bases for V and 5 bases for J; bases not matched to a gene: 6. Germline CDR1 reads SGHDT; CDR2 reads YYEEEE. The CDR3 totals 15 residues. In DNA, the CDR3 is TGTGCCAGCAGCTTCGACAGGGGGCATGGGGAGACCCAGTACTTC. It yields the protein CASSFDRGHGETQYF.

The chain has TRBV20-1 and TRBJ2-3; 7 bases agree with TRBD1. J lost 6 bases, V lost 4 bases, and 1 base had no gene match. The CDR3 is made up of 11 amino acids. CDR1 DFQATT and CDR2 SNEGSKA come from the germline V gene (reference sequence). The CDR3 DNA follows: TGCAGTGCTATACAGGGGGATACGCAGTATTTT. As protein: CSAIQGDTQYF.

The V and J genes are TRBV6-1 and TRBJ1-1; perhaps TRBD1 as D (5 bases). CDR1 and CDR2 (germline): MNHNS, SASEGT. CDR3 length: 14 residues. Between the trimmed V and J ends, which lost 1 base and 4 bases, there was a span of 10 bases. CDR3 DNA sequence: TGTGCCAGCAGTGAAGGGGGGGTGCGCACTGAAGCTTTCTTT. Residues: CASSEGGVRTEAFF.

This clone showed up just once. The gene calls are TRBV7-2 and TRBJ2-5, with D perhaps TRBD2 (6 bases). Trimming stripped 8 bases from V and 3 bases from J, with 13 bases between. This CDR3 contains 13 residues. The germline V gene encodes CDR1 SGHTA and CDR2 FQGNSA. DNA of the CDR3: TGTGCCAGCGGGACTCCGAGGGAAGAGACCCAGTACTTC. Its translation is CASGTPREETQYF.

The CDR3 loop reads CASSLTSGGSSNEQFF. In nucleotides, the CDR3 is TGTGCCAGCAGTCTGACTAGCGGGGGATCGTCCAATGAGCAGTTCTTC. This chain connects TRBV2 to TRBJ2-1, with 12 nucleotides matching TRBD2. The CDR3 length is 16 residues. The germline CDR1 and CDR2 sequences are SNHLY and FYNNEI. With V trimmed by 5 bases and J by 6 bases, 8 bases remained unmatched.

This rearrangement joins TRBV7-2 to TRBJ2-2; TRBD2 aligns across 7 bases. V was clipped by 5 bases and J by 6 bases; unmatched bases: 3. CDR3 length equals 13 residues. Looked up from germline, CDR1 is SGHTA and CDR2 is FQGNSA. The CDR3 loop is CASSPGLAGELFF. DNA of the CDR3: TGTGCCAGCAGCCCCGGACTAGCCGGGGAGCTGTTTTTT.

The rearrangement joins TRBV12-3 or TRBV12-4 to TRBJ2-7; TRBD1 is a possible D gene (6 bases). The CDR3 extends over 13 amino acids. Trimming took off 3 bases at V and 6 bases at J, with 12 bases between the two ends. The DNA for the CDR3 is TGTGCCAGCAGTTTCGCCGCACAGGGCGAGCAGTACTTC. This encodes CASSFAAQGEQYF.

The CDR3 DNA follows: TGTGCCAGCAGTGAAAGCTCCGCGGGGCGCTACGAGCAGTACTTC. This translates into CASSESSAGRYEQYF. J is TRBJ2-7 and V is TRBV25-1; D perhaps matches TRBD2 (6 bases). The V gene's germline CDR1 is MGHDK and CDR2 SYGVNS. This CDR3 is 15 amino acids long. With 2 bases removed from V and 3 bases from J, the gap between germline ends came to 14 bases.

The chain employs TRBV2 and TRBJ2-5; no reliable D call. V lost 5 bases to trimming and J lost 2 bases, with 9 bases between them. Germline assignment: CDR1 SNHLY and CDR2 FYNNEI. This CDR3 is 13 amino acids long. The CDR3 sequence is CASSYLTQETQYF. CDR3 bases: TGTGCCAGCAGTTATCTGACTCAAGAGACCCAGTACTTC.

This sequence joins TRBV28 and TRBJ2-1; D call uncertain. CDR3 length: 11 residues. Per germline, CDR1 MDHEN and CDR2 SYDVKM. Trimming took off 8 bases at V and 5 bases at J, with 7 bases between the two ends. The CDR3 protein is CASGLNNEQFF. DNA for the CDR3: TGTGCCAGCGGGCTTAACAATGAGCAGTTCTTC.

The chain joins TRBV11-2 to TRBJ2-2; D is unresolved. The CDR3 contains 17 residues. Trimming removed 8 bases from V and 0 bases from J, with 19 bases in between. The germline CDR1 and CDR2 sequences are SGHAT and FQNNGV. CDR3 region: CASAPTRHSANTGELFF. For the CDR3, the DNA is TGTGCCAGCGCCCCGACCAGGCACTCCGCGAACACCGGGGAGCTGTTTTTT.

This chain links TRBV18 with TRBJ2-7; 9 positions match TRBD1. The V gene end was trimmed by 2 bases and the J gene end by 2 bases; junction bases not matched to a gene: 4. Germline CDR1 reads KGHSH; CDR2 reads LQKENI. The CDR3 runs 15 residues. The CDR3: CASSPGQGPTYEQYF. As DNA, the CDR3 is TGTGCCAGCTCACCAGGACAGGGGCCCACCTACGAGCAGTACTTC.

This chain links TRBV6-5 with TRBJ1-3; no firm D call. V was trimmed by 7 bases and J by 1 base, leaving 8 bases between them. Germline V gives CDR1 MNHEY, CDR2 SVGAGI. The CDR3 is 13 amino acids. The CDR3 region is CASMGRSGNTIYF. The DNA of the CDR3 is TGTGCCAGCATGGGGAGGTCTGGAAACACCATATATTTT.

As DNA, the CDR3 is TGTGCCAGCAGGGGGGCCTCGGGCGTTGTGGATGGCTACACCTTC. Encoded protein: CASRGASGVVDGYTF. The genes are TRBV2 and TRBJ1-2, with D possibly matching TRBD1 (6 bases). The CDR3 consists of 15 residues. Germline CDR1 is SNHLY and CDR2 is FYNNEI. The V end was cut by 6 bases, the J end by 6 bases, with 20 bases between.

The chain links TRBV10-2 to TRBJ1-4, with D possibly TRBD1 on 5 matching bases. Germline V gene sequence: CDR1 WSHSY, CDR2 SAAADI. Trimming stripped 4 bases from V and 0 bases from J, with 9 bases between. The CDR3 loop spans 15 amino acids. The CDR3 loop reads CASSGGGATNEKLFF. The CDR3, as DNA: TGCGCCAGCAGTGGGGGGGGTGCAACTAATGAAAAACTGTTTTTT.

The chain links TRBV5-8 to TRBJ1-2; D perhaps matches TRBD1 (5 bases). Deletions cut 0 bases from V and 6 bases from J, with 21 bases between. This CDR3 is 17 amino acids long. Germline V gives CDR1 SGHTS, CDR2 YDEGEE. DNA for the CDR3: TGTGCCAGCAGCTTGGGCGGGGGAATAGTCGGGGTGGATGGCTACACCTTC. This translates into CASSLGGGIVGVDGYTF.

This chain joins TRBV10-3 and TRBJ2-3; D possibly corresponds to TRBD2 (5 bases). The CDR3 totals 13 residues. V dropped 3 bases and J dropped 7 bases, with 11 bases sitting between them. Germline V gene lookup returns CDR1 ENHRY and CDR2 SYGVKD. DNA of the CDR3: TGTGCCATCAGTGAAGGGAGAAGGTATACGCAGTATTTT. Amino acids: CAISEGRRYTQYF.

This clone was recorded only once. The chain uses TRBV5-1 and TRBJ2-7; no definite D call. Germline V gene sequence: CDR1 SGHRS, CDR2 YFSETQ. V was pared by 6 bases and J by 0 bases, with 13 bases between. This CDR3 has 14 residues. Written as DNA, the CDR3 is TGCGCCAGCAAACGAGGCGAATACTCCTACGAGCAGTACTTC. Encoded protein: CASKRGEYSYEQYF. Combining the CDR3 with reference TRBV5-1 and TRBJ2-7 gives the whole variable domain KAGVTQTPRYLIKTRGQQVTLSCSPISGHRSVSWYQQTPGQGLQFLFEYFSETQRNKGNFPGRFSGRQFSNSRSEMNVSTLELGDSALYLCASKRGEYSYEQYFGPGTRLTVT.

V gene TRBV3-1 (or the pseudogene TRBV3-2) combines with J gene TRBJ1-6, with 7 bases matching TRBD1. The CDR3 has 15 residues. V was clipped by 3 bases and J by 6 bases; unmatched bases: 5. CDR1 is LGHDT and CDR2 is YNNKEL in the germline V gene (reference sequence). The chain's CDR3 is CASSHTGEINSPLHF. CDR3 coding DNA: TGTGCCAGCAGCCACACAGGGGAGATTAATTCACCCCTCCACTTT.

The rearrangement joins TRBV5-6 to TRBJ1-1, with TRBD1 matching 8 bases. The germline V gene encodes CDR1 SGHDT and CDR2 YYEEEE. The CDR3 is 15 amino acids. V shed 4 bases and J 0 bases; nucleotides not matched to a gene: 5. CDR3 in amino acids: CASSPGQGMNTEAFF. CDR3 in DNA: TGTGCCAGCAGCCCCGGACAGGGAATGAACACTGAAGCTTTCTTT.

The chain recombines TRBV18 with TRBJ1-1; D gene uncertain. Germline lookup yields CDR1 KGHSH and CDR2 LQKENI. With 2 bases removed from V and 11 bases from J, the gap between germline ends came to 21 bases. This CDR3 contains 15 residues. The CDR3 spells CASSPFDKRDGSAFF. CDR3 nucleotides: TGTGCCAGCTCACCATTCGACAAAAGAGATGGGTCGGCTTTCTTT.

A few counts support this clone. The chain joins TRBV6-6 to TRBJ2-7, with D uncertain. This CDR3 has 9 residues. Germline CDR1 and CDR2: MNHNY and SVGAGI (reference sequence). Between the trimmed V and J ends, which lost 9 bases and 3 bases, there was a span of 3 bases. CDR3 sequence: CARYYEQYV. In nucleotides, the CDR3 is TGTGCCAGATACTACGAGCAGTACGTC.

This clone was detected only once. The V and J genes are TRBV6-1 and TRBJ2-7; D is uncertain. The CDR3 is made up of 13 amino acids. V lost 3 bases and J 0 bases, leaving 6 bases between the germline ends. The V gene's germline CDR1 is MNHNS and CDR2 SASEGT. CDR3 sequence: CASSDGSSYEQYV. The CDR3, as DNA: TGTGCCAGCAGTGACGGTAGCTCCTACGAGCAGTACGTC.

This clone was recorded once. The chain joins TRBV19 to TRBJ2-5; D is possibly TRBD1 (5 bases). The CDR3 has 14 residues. The germline CDR1 and CDR2 sequences are LNHDA and SQIVND (reference sequence). The V gene lost 4 bases and the J gene lost 2 bases, with 11 bases spanning the gap. The CDR3 is CASSKVSGQETQYF. DNA of the CDR3: TGTGCCAGTAGTAAGGTTTCAGGGCAAGAGACCCAGTACTTC.